This T cell receptor (beta chain) is drawn from a study of blood T cell repertoires in COVID-19. The V and J ends lost 0 bases and 4 bases respectively, with 12 bases between them. Germline CDR1 SGDLS, CDR2 YYNGEE. This CDR3 region has 15 residues. TCRdb keeps only in-frame clones here, not all; method: immunoSEQ multiplex PCR. The sample lists nearly 200,000 clones, approximately 81% occurring once. The V call is TRBV9, the J call TRBJ2-3; D call uncertain. The sequenced material came from peripheral blood. This clonotype was sampled from a human donor in a cohort sampled during active COVID-19. CDR3: CASSVGARVSDTQYF. The CDR3, as DNA: TGTGCCAGCAGCGTAGGTGCCCGCGTCTCAGATACGCAGTATTTT.